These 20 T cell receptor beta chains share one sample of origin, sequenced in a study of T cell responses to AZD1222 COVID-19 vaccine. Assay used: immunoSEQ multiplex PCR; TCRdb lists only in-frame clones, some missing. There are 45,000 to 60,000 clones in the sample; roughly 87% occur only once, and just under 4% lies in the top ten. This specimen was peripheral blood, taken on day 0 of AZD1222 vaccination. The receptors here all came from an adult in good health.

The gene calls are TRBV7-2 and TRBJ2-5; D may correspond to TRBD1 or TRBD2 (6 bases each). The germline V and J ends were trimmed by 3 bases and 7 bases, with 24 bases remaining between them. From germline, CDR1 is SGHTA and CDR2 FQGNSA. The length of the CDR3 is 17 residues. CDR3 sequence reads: CASSLSQAGLLGGTQYF. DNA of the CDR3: TGTGCCAGCAGCTTGAGTCAAGCGGGCCTCCTAGGGGGGACCCAGTACTTC.

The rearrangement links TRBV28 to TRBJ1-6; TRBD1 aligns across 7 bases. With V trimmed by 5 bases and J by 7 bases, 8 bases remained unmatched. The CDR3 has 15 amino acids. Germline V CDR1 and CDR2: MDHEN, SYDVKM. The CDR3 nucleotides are TGTGCCAGCAGTCCATGGACAGGTGGCAATTCACCCCTCCACTTT. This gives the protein CASSPWTGGNSPLHF.

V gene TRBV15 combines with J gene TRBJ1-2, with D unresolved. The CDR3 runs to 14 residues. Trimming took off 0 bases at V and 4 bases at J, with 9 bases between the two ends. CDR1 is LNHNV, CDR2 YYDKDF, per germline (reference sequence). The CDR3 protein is CATSRDEATYGYTF. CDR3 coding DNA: TGTGCCACCAGCAGAGATGAAGCCACCTATGGCTACACCTTC.

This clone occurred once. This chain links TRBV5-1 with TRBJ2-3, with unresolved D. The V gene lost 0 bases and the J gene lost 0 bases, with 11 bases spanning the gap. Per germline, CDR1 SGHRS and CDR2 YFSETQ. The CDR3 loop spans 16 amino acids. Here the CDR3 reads CASSLVPSTSTDTQYF. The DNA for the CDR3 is TGCGCCAGCAGCTTGGTGCCCTCTACTAGCACAGATACGCAGTATTTT.

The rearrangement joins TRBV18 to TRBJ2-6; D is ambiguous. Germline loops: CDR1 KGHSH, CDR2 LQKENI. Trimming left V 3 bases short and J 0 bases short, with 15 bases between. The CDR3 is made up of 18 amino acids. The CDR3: CASSPPSLWASGANVLTF. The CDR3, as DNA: TGTGCCAGCTCACCCCCCAGTTTGTGGGCCTCTGGGGCCAACGTCCTGACTTTC.

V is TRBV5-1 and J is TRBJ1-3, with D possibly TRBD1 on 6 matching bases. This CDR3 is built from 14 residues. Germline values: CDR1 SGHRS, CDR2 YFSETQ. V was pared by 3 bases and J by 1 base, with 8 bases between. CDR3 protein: CASSSGTSGNTIYF. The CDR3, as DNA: TGCGCCAGCAGCTCCGGGACATCTGGAAACACCATATATTTT. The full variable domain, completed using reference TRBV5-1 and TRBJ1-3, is KAGVTQTPRYLIKTRGQQVTLSCSPISGHRSVSWYQQTPGQGLQFLFEYFSETQRNKGNFPGRFSGRQFSNSRSEMNVSTLELGDSALYLCASSSGTSGNTIYFGEGSWLTVV.

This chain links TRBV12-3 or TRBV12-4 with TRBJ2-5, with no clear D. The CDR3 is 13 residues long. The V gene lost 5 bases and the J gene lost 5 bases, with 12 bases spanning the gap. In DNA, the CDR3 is TGTGCCAGCAGTCTTCTAAGGCGGGAGACCCAGTACTTC. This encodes CASSLLRRETQYF.

This chain's CDR3 is CASSPPGTSGGALNEQFF. CDR3 sequence (DNA): TGTGCCAGCTCACCACCAGGGACTAGCGGGGGGGCCCTTAATGAGCAGTTCTTC. The chain recombines TRBV18 with TRBJ2-1; 16 bases fit TRBD2. With 0 bases clipped from V and 7 bases from J, the junction kept 6 bases outside the gene matches. This CDR3 contains 18 residues. Germline CDR1 and CDR2: KGHSH and LQKENI.

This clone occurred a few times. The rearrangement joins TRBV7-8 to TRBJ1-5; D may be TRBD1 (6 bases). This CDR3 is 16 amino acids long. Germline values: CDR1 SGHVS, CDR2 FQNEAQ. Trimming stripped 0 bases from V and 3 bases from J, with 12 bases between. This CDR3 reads CASSLAPGQPNQPQHF. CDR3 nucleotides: TGTGCCAGCAGCTTAGCCCCTGGACAGCCCAATCAGCCCCAGCATTTT.

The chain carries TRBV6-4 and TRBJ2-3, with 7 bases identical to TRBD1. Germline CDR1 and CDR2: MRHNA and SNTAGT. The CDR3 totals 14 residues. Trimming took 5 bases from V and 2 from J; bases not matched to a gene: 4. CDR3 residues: CASSLTGTTDTQYF. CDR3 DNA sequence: TGTGCCAGCAGTCTGACAGGGACCACAGATACGCAGTATTTT.

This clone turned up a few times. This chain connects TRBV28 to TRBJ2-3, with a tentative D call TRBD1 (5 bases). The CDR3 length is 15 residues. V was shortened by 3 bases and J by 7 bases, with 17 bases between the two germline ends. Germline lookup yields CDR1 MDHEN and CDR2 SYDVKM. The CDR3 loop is CASSFAGIGSNTQYF. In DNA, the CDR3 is TGTGCCAGCAGTTTTGCAGGGATTGGCTCGAATACGCAGTATTTT.

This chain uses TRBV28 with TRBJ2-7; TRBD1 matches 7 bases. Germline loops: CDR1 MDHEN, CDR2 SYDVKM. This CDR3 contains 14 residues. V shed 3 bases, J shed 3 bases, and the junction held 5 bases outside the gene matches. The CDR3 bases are TGTGCCAGCAGTTTTAGGGGGCGGCTCTACGAGCAGTACTTC. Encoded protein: CASSFRGRLYEQYF.

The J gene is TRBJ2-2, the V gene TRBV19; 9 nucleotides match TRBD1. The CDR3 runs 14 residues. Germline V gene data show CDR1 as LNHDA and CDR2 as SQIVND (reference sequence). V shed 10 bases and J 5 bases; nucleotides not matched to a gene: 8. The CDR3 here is CATSHRGLTGELFF. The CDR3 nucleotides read TGTGCCACTAGCCACAGGGGGCTAACCGGGGAGCTGTTTTTT.

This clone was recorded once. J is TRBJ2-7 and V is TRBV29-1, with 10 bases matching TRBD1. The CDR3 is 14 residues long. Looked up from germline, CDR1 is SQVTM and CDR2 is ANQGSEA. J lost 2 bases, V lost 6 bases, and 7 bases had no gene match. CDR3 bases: TGCAGCGTATCCCGGGACAGGGGAACCTACGAGCAGTACTTC. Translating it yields CSVSRDRGTYEQYF.

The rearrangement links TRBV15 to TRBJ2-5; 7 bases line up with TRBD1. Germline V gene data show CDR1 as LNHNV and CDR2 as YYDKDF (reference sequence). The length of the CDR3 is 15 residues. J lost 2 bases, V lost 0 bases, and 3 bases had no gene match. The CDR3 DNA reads TGTGCCACCAGCAGAGATCAGGGACAGCAAGAGACCCAGTACTTC. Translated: CATSRDQGQQETQYF.

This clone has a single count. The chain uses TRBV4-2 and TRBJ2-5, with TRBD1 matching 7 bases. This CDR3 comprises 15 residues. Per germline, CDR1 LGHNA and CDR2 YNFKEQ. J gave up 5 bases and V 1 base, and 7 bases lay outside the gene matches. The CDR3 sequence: CASSQVETGDETQYF. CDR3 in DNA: TGTGCCAGCAGCCAAGTTGAAACAGGGGATGAGACCCAGTACTTC.

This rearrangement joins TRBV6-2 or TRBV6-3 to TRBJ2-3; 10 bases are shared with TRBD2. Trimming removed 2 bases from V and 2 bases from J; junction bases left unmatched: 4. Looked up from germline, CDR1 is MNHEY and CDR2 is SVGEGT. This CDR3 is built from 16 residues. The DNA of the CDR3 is TGTGCCAGCAGTTACCAGCGGGGGGGCCTCACAGATACGCAGTATTTT. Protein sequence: CASSYQRGGLTDTQYF.

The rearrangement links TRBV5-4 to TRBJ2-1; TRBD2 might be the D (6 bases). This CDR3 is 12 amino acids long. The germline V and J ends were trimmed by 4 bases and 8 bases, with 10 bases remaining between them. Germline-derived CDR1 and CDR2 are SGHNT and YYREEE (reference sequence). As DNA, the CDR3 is TGTGCCAGCAGCGAAACGGGGGATGAGCAGTTCTTC. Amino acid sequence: CASSETGDEQFF.

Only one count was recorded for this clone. The CDR3 coding sequence is TGTGCCAGCAGTTCTAGCGGGGGGGCCACAGATACGCAGTATTTT. The encoded protein is CASSSSGGATDTQYF. The chain has TRBV6-2 or TRBV6-3 and TRBJ2-3, with 12 bases that match TRBD2. The CDR3 spans 15 residues. Trimming cost V 4 bases and J 2 bases; bases outside gene matches: 1. Per germline, CDR1 MNHEY and CDR2 SVGEGT.

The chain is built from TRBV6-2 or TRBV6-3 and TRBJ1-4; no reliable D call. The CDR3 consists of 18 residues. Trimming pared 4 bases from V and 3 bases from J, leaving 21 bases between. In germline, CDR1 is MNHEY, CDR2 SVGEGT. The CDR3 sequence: CASSLRHSPRRANEKLFF. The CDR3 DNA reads TGTGCCAGCAGTTTGAGACATTCGCCCCGGAGGGCTAATGAAAAACTGTTTTTT.